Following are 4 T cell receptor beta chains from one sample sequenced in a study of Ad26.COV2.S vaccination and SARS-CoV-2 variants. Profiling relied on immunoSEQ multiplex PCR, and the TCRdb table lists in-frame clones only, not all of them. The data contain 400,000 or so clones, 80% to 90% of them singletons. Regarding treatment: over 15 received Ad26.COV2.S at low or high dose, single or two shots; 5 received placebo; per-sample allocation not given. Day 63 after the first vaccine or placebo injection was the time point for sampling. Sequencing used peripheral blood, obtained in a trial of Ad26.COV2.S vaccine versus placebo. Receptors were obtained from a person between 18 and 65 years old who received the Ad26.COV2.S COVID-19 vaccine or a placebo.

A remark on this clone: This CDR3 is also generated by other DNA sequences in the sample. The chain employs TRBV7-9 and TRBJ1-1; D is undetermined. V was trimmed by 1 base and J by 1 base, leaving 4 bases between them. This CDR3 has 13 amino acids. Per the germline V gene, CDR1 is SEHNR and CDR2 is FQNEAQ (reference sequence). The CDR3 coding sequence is TGTGCCAGCAGCTTAGGTTCGAACACTGAAGCTTTCTTT. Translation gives CASSLGSNTEAFF.

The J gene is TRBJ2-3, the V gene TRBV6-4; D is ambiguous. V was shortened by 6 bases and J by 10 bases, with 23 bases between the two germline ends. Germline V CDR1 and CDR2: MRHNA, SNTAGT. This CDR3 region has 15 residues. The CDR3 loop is CASRGKGNTWKAQYF. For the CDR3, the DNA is TGTGCCAGCAGGGGCAAGGGTAACACCTGGAAAGCGCAGTATTTT.

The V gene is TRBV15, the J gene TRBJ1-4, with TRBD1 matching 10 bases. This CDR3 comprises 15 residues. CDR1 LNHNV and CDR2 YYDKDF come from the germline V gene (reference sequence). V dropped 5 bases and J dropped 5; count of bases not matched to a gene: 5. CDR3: CATSWTGGMNEKLFF. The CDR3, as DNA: TGTGCCACCAGCTGGACAGGGGGGATGAATGAAAAACTGTTTTTT.

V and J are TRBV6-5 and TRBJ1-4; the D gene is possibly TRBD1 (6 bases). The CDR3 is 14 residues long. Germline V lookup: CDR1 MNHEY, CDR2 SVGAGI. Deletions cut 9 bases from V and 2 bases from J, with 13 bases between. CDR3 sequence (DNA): TGTGCCAGGGATTGGGGGCAGACTAATGAAAAACTGTTTTTT. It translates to CARDWGQTNEKLFF.